The entry below gives a single TCR beta chain sequence along with its context. These data are taken from a study of blood T cell repertoires in COVID-19. Authors' processing steps: Reference gene primer amplification in the assay estimated nucleated cell counts. Clones were sequenced by immunoSEQ multiplex PCR, and TCRdb holds only the in-frame ones, with some missing. The DNA was the basis for D and trimming; V, J and clone size are from that table. The data show 90,000 to 120,000 clones, with roughly 90% seen just once and 5% to 6.5% held by the top ten. Trimming removed 6 bases from V and 7 bases from J, with 10 bases in between. CDR1 and CDR2 (germline): SGHVS, FNYEAQ. This CDR3 is built from 11 residues.

Sequencing was done on a sample of peripheral blood. The rearrangement links TRBV7-6 to TRBJ2-7; D not certain. The sequence came from a human donor in a cohort sampled during active COVID-19. The CDR3 protein is CASSLVGEQYF. For the CDR3, the DNA is TGTGCCAGCAGTCTAGTCGGAGAGCAGTACTTC.